This T cell receptor beta chain was obtained from a study of blood T cell repertoires in COVID-19. Study information: Researchers got acute and convalescent COVID-19 samples from the United States, Italy and Spain. Sources were T cells, B-cell-depleted T cells, or PBMCs; the material itself was cDNA or gDNA.

As handled by the study authors: Researchers report that nucleated cell counts were estimated from reference gene primer amplification. Only in-frame clones appear in the TCRdb table, and some are missing; sequencing was by immunoSEQ multiplex PCR. V, J and clone size reflect that table, while D and trimming were determined from the DNA. This table holds roughly 79,000 clones, roughly four fifths found once. This CDR3 has 17 residues. Trimming shortened V by 2 bases and J by 0 bases, and 12 bases separated the two germline ends. CDR1 and CDR2 from the germline V gene are SGHKS and YYEKEE (reference sequence).

The chain employs TRBV5-5 and TRBJ1-6, with D unresolved. Sequencing was performed on peripheral blood. The receptor was derived from a human donor in a cohort sampled during active COVID-19. CDR3 region: CASSLEPGSSYNSPLHF. The CDR3 DNA sequence: TGTGCCAGCAGCTTAGAGCCAGGAAGCTCCTATAATTCACCCCTCCACTTT.